The 17 T cell receptor beta chains below come from one sample, sequenced in a study of blood T cell repertoires in COVID-19. Using immunoSEQ multiplex PCR, the repertoire was profiled, and TCRdb retains in-frame clones only, with some absent. The sample yields 250,000 or so clones, about 87% seen once. Sequenced: PBMCs or T cells enriched from blood (not recorded which). The receptors derive from a woman in her twenties or thirties with acute COVID-19.

The V call is TRBV7-2, the J call TRBJ1-1; TRBD1 agrees at 9 bases. The CDR3 has 15 residues. The V gene end was trimmed by 3 bases and the J gene end by 1 base; junction bases not matched to a gene: 3. CDR1 is SGHTA, CDR2 FQGNSA, per germline. CDR3 region: CASSFWTGENTEAFF. In DNA, the CDR3 is TGTGCCAGCAGCTTCTGGACAGGGGAGAACACTGAAGCTTTCTTT.

The V and J genes are TRBV7-6 and TRBJ2-1, with D tentatively TRBD2 (6 bases). From germline, CDR1 is SGHVS and CDR2 FNYEAQ. This CDR3 comprises 14 residues. V shed 5 bases and J shed 4 bases, with 12 bases lying between them. The CDR3 reads CASSGGGLYNEQFF. Written as DNA, the CDR3 is TGTGCCAGCAGCGGCGGAGGGTTGTACAATGAGCAGTTCTTC.

The V gene is TRBV18, the J gene TRBJ1-1; D is uncertain. The CDR3 is 15 amino acids. The ends were cut back, 4 bases at V and 3 bases at J, with 15 bases in the middle. CDR1 and CDR2 (germline): KGHSH, LQKENI. The CDR3 reads CASSLVGVRDTEAFF. DNA of the CDR3: TGTGCCAGCTCACTGGTCGGAGTCCGGGACACTGAAGCTTTCTTT.

V is TRBV27 and J is TRBJ1-5, with 7 positions matching TRBD1. Germline-derived CDR1 and CDR2 are MNHEY and SMNVEV (reference sequence). J was trimmed by 5 bases and V by 2 bases; bases with no gene match: 3. This CDR3 region has 14 residues. In nucleotides, the CDR3 is TGTGCCAGCAGTTTAACCGGGACAGATCAGCCCCAGCATTTT. This gives the protein CASSLTGTDQPQHF.

The count of this clone is one. Other DNA sequences in this sample translate to the same CDR3. The chain uses TRBV18 and TRBJ2-2; D uncertain. V was clipped by 0 bases and J by 1 base, with 3 bases between them. Germline V lookup: CDR1 KGHSH, CDR2 LQKENI. The length of the CDR3 is 14 residues. The CDR3 region is CASSPPRNTGELFF. The DNA for the CDR3 is TGTGCCAGCTCACCACCGAGGAACACCGGGGAGCTGTTTTTT.

The chain links TRBV6-2 or TRBV6-3 to TRBJ2-1; D may be TRBD1 (6 bases). This CDR3 region has 16 residues. Germline V gene data show CDR1 as MNHEY and CDR2 as SVGEGT. Deletions cut 6 bases from V and 0 bases from J, with 15 bases between. This CDR3 is CASSPADRSSYNEQFF. The CDR3 nucleotides read TGTGCCAGCAGCCCTGCCGACAGGTCCTCCTACAATGAGCAGTTCTTC.

The chain has TRBV18 and TRBJ2-6; possible D gene TRBD2, 5 bases. This CDR3 has 16 amino acids. Germline V CDR1 and CDR2: KGHSH, LQKENI. Trimming removed 0 bases at V and 2 bases at J, with 8 bases between. DNA for the CDR3: TGTGCCAGCTCACCACCCGGAGGTCCTGGGGCCAACGTCCTGACTTTC. Encoded protein: CASSPPGGPGANVLTF.

The chain combines TRBV19 with TRBJ1-1, with D perhaps TRBD1 (5 bases). The ends were cut back, 6 bases at V and 8 bases at J, with 19 bases in the middle. CDR3 length: 14 residues. Germline V lookup: CDR1 LNHDA, CDR2 SQIVND (reference sequence). The CDR3: CASRDPGTTIEAFF. The CDR3 DNA is TGTGCCAGTAGAGACCCCGGGACTACTATAGAAGCTTTCTTT.

This chain uses TRBV9 with TRBJ2-6, with a tentative D call TRBD1 (6 bases). CDR3 length: 17 residues. The germline V gene encodes CDR1 SGDLS and CDR2 YYNGEE. Deletions cut 3 bases from V and 2 bases from J, with 15 bases between. The CDR3 here is CASSGTERRAGANVLTF. The CDR3 DNA reads TGTGCCAGCAGCGGGACAGAACGCAGGGCTGGGGCCAACGTCCTGACTTTC.

V is TRBV11-2 and J is TRBJ2-7; a weak D match, TRBD1 (6 bases). Trimming left V 5 bases short and J 3 bases short, with 17 bases between. Germline V gene data show CDR1 as SGHAT and CDR2 as FQNNGV. CDR3 length: 15 residues. The CDR3 here is CASSEGDNHYYEQYF. CDR3 nucleotides: TGTGCCAGCAGCGAGGGGGACAATCACTACTACGAGCAGTACTTC.

This chain links TRBV3-1 (or the pseudogene TRBV3-2) with TRBJ1-4; D ambiguous. Germline assignment: CDR1 LGHDT and CDR2 YNNKEL (reference sequence). The V and J ends lost 4 bases and 4 bases respectively, with 10 bases between them. The CDR3 runs to 14 residues. The chain's CDR3 is CASSPAESNEKLFF. In DNA, the CDR3 is TGTGCCAGCAGCCCTGCCGAGAGTAATGAAAAACTGTTTTTT.

The V call is TRBV6-2 or TRBV6-3, the J call TRBJ1-2, with 10 bases aligning to TRBD1. This CDR3 is built from 17 residues. V lost 1 base and J lost 3; bases outside the gene matches: 8. Germline loops: CDR1 MNHEY, CDR2 SVGEGT. The CDR3 region has the DNA TGTGCCAGCAGTTACTTCGGGACAGGGGTCCTCCACTATGGCTACACCTTC. Amino acid sequence: CASSYFGTGVLHYGYTF.

The CDR3 coding sequence is TGTGCCAGCAGTTACGCATTTACCTCTACAGGGGGCTATGGCTACACCTTC. Translated: CASSYAFTSTGGYGYTF. The chain has TRBV6-2 or TRBV6-3 and TRBJ1-2, with 8 nucleotides matching TRBD1. The V segment lost 2 bases and the J segment 4 bases; nucleotides outside the gene matches: 12. This CDR3 has 17 residues. Germline CDR1 and CDR2: MNHEY and SVGEGT.

The CDR3 sequence is CAWMGQPTRWTGNTIYF. CDR3 DNA: TGTGCCTGGATGGGCCAACCGACGAGGTGGACAGGAAACACCATATATTTT. The rearrangement joins TRBV30 to TRBJ1-3; D is possibly TRBD1 (5 bases). The CDR3 loop spans 17 amino acids. Trimming stripped 4 bases from V and 4 bases from J, with 23 bases between. Germline CDR1 GTSNPN, CDR2 SVGIG (reference sequence). Supplemented by reference TRBV30 and TRBJ1-3, the full variable domain reads SQTIHQWPATLVQPVGSPLSLECTVEGTSNPNLYWYRQAAGRGLQLLFYSVGIGQISSEVPQNLSASRPQDRQFILSSKKLLLSDSGFYLCAWMGQPTRWTGNTIYFGEGSWLTVV.

The rearrangement joins TRBV5-6 to TRBJ2-2; TRBD2 might be the D (5 bases). CDR1 is SGHDT and CDR2 is YYEEEE in the germline V gene. V gave up 3 bases and J gave up 2 bases, with 17 bases separating them. This CDR3 has 17 residues. The CDR3 region has the DNA TGTGCCAGCAGCTCGCGGGTAGAGGTGAGAAACACCGGGGAGCTGTTTTTT. Translation gives CASSSRVEVRNTGELFF.

Written as DNA, the CDR3 is TGCGCCAGCAGCTTAGCGGGGGTGAACTACGAGCAGTACTTC. It specifies CASSLAGVNYEQYF. V gene TRBV5-1 combines with J gene TRBJ2-7; TRBD2 matches at 8 bases. CDR3 length: 14 residues. Looked up from germline, CDR1 is SGHRS and CDR2 is YFSETQ. J gave up 3 bases and V 2 bases, and 4 bases lay outside the gene matches.

This chain uses TRBV5-1 with TRBJ2-4; 13 positions match TRBD2. With 4 bases clipped from V and 2 bases from J, the junction kept 6 bases outside the gene matches. The CDR3 extends over 17 amino acids. CDR1 and CDR2 from the germline V gene are SGHRS and YFSETQ. The CDR3 is CASSALGLAGTKNIQYF. Here the CDR3 DNA reads TGCGCCAGCAGCGCGTTGGGACTAGCGGGGACCAAAAACATTCAGTACTTC.